These 24 T cell receptor beta chains originate from one sample sequenced in a study of blood T cell repertoires in COVID-19. TCRdb's table, derived via immunoSEQ multiplex PCR, lists solely in-frame clones and lacks some. The sample includes about 190,000 clones, around four fifths of them seen just once. The sequenced sample consisted of peripheral blood. The source of these receptors is an elderly woman with active or convalescent COVID-19.

The chain recombines TRBV29-1 with TRBJ1-4; 8 nucleotides agree with TRBD1. This CDR3 spans 17 amino acids. V was clipped by 0 bases and J by 0 bases; unmatched bases: 6. Germline-derived CDR1 and CDR2 are SQVTM and ANQGSEA. In DNA, the CDR3 is TGCAGCGTTGAAGATTTGCAGGGGGCAACAACTAATGAAAAACTGTTTTTT. It yields the protein CSVEDLQGATTNEKLFF.

The sample holds a few counts of this clone. V and J are TRBV3-1 (or the pseudogene TRBV3-2) and TRBJ1-6; 10 positions match TRBD1. The J segment lost 9 bases and the V segment lost 4 bases, leaving 6 bases of the junction unmatched. In germline, CDR1 is LGHDT, CDR2 YNNKEL (reference sequence). The CDR3 extends over 15 amino acids. The CDR3 loop reads CASSPWTGGVSPLHF. The CDR3 coding sequence is TGTGCCAGCAGCCCCTGGACAGGGGGGGTTTCACCCCTCCACTTT.

The count of this clone is one. The gene calls are TRBV6-5 and TRBJ1-6; 8 nucleotides align to TRBD1. In germline, CDR1 is MNHEY, CDR2 SVGAGI. V dropped 10 bases and J dropped 4; count of bases not matched to a gene: 3. This CDR3 has 13 amino acids. CDR3 sequence: CATGGDYNSPLHF. As DNA, the CDR3 is TGTGCCACAGGGGGCGATTATAATTCACCCCTCCACTTT.

The chain recombines TRBV28 with TRBJ1-1; D possibly corresponds to TRBD1 (5 bases). V dropped 7 bases and J dropped 10 bases, with 10 bases sitting between them. The CDR3 runs 10 residues. Germline V lookup: CDR1 MDHEN, CDR2 SYDVKM. The CDR3 DNA sequence: TGTGCCAGCACCGCGGGGCGAGCTTTCTTT. Encoded protein: CASTAGRAFF. The full variable domain, its missing parts supplied by reference TRBV28 and TRBJ1-1, is DVKVTQSSRYLVKRTGEKVFLECVQDMDHENMFWYRQDPGLGLRLIYFSYDVKMKEKGDIPEGYSVSREKKERFSLILESASTNQTSMYLCASTAGRAFFGQGTRLTVV.

The rearrangement joins TRBV18 to TRBJ2-1, with 10 bases identical to TRBD2. This CDR3 is built from 14 residues. The germline CDR1 and CDR2 sequences are KGHSH and LQKENI. V gave up 4 bases and J gave up 5 bases; unmatched junction bases: 2. The CDR3 DNA follows: TGTGCCAGCTCACATCTAGCGGGGGACAATGAGCAGTTCTTC. Amino acid sequence: CASSHLAGDNEQFF.

This clone was detected once. In DNA, the CDR3 is TGTGCCAGCAGTAGGGAGAACTATGGCTACACCTTC. This gives the protein CASSRENYGYTF. The chain links TRBV5-5 to TRBJ1-2; no reliable D call. Between the trimmed V and J ends, which lost 5 bases and 2 bases, there was a span of 7 bases. This CDR3 is 12 amino acids long. The germline V gene encodes CDR1 SGHKS and CDR2 YYEKEE (reference sequence).

This clone showed up just once. V gene TRBV28 combines with J gene TRBJ2-3; D ambiguous. This CDR3 is built from 12 residues. Germline V gives CDR1 MDHEN, CDR2 SYDVKM. The V and J ends lost 8 bases and 3 bases respectively, with 9 bases between them. This CDR3 reads CASGTVTDTQYF. Written as DNA, the CDR3 is TGTGCCAGCGGCACCGTAACAGATACGCAGTATTTT.

The genes are TRBV28 and TRBJ1-6; 9 nucleotides align to TRBD1. J was trimmed by 6 bases and V by 2 bases; bases with no gene match: 2. The germline V gene encodes CDR1 MDHEN and CDR2 SYDVKM. There are 15 residues in the CDR3. CDR3 coding DNA: TGTGCCAGCAGTTTACAGGGACAGGGTAATTCACCCCTCCACTTT. Translated, it gives CASSLQGQGNSPLHF.

The genes are TRBV5-1 and TRBJ2-7; 8 positions agree with TRBD1. Germline V gene sequence: CDR1 SGHRS, CDR2 YFSETQ. The CDR3 runs to 15 residues. V lost 9 bases and J lost 0; bases outside the gene matches: 11. For the CDR3, the DNA is TGCGCCACTGCGTGGGGGACAGGCAGCTCCTACGAGCAGTACTTC. Residues: CATAWGTGSSYEQYF.

This chain links TRBV27 with TRBJ1-3; D gene unclear. The CDR3 runs 16 residues. CDR1 and CDR2 from the germline V gene are MNHEY and SMNVEV (reference sequence). The V and J ends lost 6 bases and 0 bases respectively, with 15 bases between them. The CDR3 region has the DNA TGTGCCAGCAGCGTTGGGCCGTTGGGCTCTGGAAACACCATATATTTT. This codes for CASSVGPLGSGNTIYF.

This clone was counted between two and nine times. The chain links TRBV28 to TRBJ1-4, with 9 bases fitting TRBD1. Germline V gene sequence: CDR1 MDHEN, CDR2 SYDVKM. This CDR3 comprises 15 residues. The V gene end was trimmed by 5 bases and the J gene end by 6 bases; junction bases not matched to a gene: 7. CDR3 bases: TGTGCCAGCAGTCCAAACAGGGGGCGTTATGAAAAACTGTTTTTT. As protein: CASSPNRGRYEKLFF.

The chain joins TRBV5-4 to TRBJ1-2; the match to TRBD1 covers 7 bases. Germline lookup yields CDR1 SGHNT and CDR2 YYREEE (reference sequence). CDR3 length equals 13 residues. Trimming took 6 bases from V and 6 from J; bases not matched to a gene: 8. DNA of the CDR3: TGTGCCAGCATTAGACAGGGATCTGATGGCTACACCTTC. Translation gives CASIRQGSDGYTF.

There are a few counts of this clone. The chain carries TRBV28 and TRBJ2-7; 7 bases are a match to TRBD1. The germline gives CDR1 MDHEN, CDR2 SYDVKM. The CDR3 totals 14 residues. V was clipped by 3 bases and J by 3 bases; unmatched bases: 5. DNA of the CDR3: TGTGCCAGCAGTTTCTCCGGACAGGTCTACGAGCAGTACTTC. As protein: CASSFSGQVYEQYF.

The chain links TRBV3-1 (or the pseudogene TRBV3-2) to TRBJ1-2, with a weak D call TRBD1 (5 bases). CDR1 and CDR2 from the germline V gene are LGHDT and YNNKEL (reference sequence). Trimming removed 0 bases at V and 0 bases at J, with 11 bases between. This CDR3 region has 16 residues. In DNA form, the CDR3 reads TGTGCCAGCAGCCAAGATCTGGGGGGTACTAACTATGGCTACACCTTC. Amino acids: CASSQDLGGTNYGYTF.

This rearrangement joins TRBV6-1 to TRBJ1-2; 7 bases fit TRBD1. Germline V lookup: CDR1 MNHNS, CDR2 SASEGT. The CDR3 length is 14 residues. Germline trimming cut 7 bases from V and 2 bases from J; bases unmatched to any gene: 7. DNA of the CDR3: TGTGCCAGCAAGCCGGGGACAGCCAACTATGGCTACACCTTC. This encodes CASKPGTANYGYTF.

This clone was picked up one time. The rearrangement joins TRBV5-5 to TRBJ2-7; D is ambiguous. Trimming shortened V by 0 bases and J by 3 bases, and 4 bases separated the two germline ends. CDR3 length: 12 residues. Germline V CDR1 and CDR2: SGHKS, YYEKEE (reference sequence). The CDR3 DNA is TGTGCCAGCAGCTTGGGTTACTACGAGCAGTACTTC. Translation: CASSLGYYEQYF.

The V gene is TRBV16, the J gene TRBJ1-5; 9 bases line up with TRBD1. V gave up 4 bases and J gave up 4 bases; unmatched junction bases: 5. Germline values: CDR1 KGHSY, CDR2 FQNENV. This CDR3 has 15 amino acids. The CDR3 loop is CASSPTGQGNQPQHF. The CDR3 DNA is TGTGCCAGCAGCCCGACGGGACAGGGAAATCAGCCCCAGCATTTT.

The rearrangement uses TRBV10-2 and TRBJ1-3, with unresolved D. This CDR3 contains 14 residues. Trimming pared 9 bases from V and 0 bases from J, leaving 12 bases between. From germline, CDR1 is WSHSY and CDR2 SAAADI. The CDR3 DNA reads as TGCGCCAGTTCTAACGAGCTCTCTGGAAACACCATATATTTT. It yields the protein CASSNELSGNTIYF.

The chain uses TRBV10-1 and TRBJ2-2; D remains ambiguous. Germline V gene sequence: CDR1 WNHNN, CDR2 SYGVQD (reference sequence). This CDR3 region has 13 residues. The V gene lost 8 bases and the J gene lost 0 bases, with 7 bases spanning the gap. The CDR3 sequence is CASPVANTGELFF. DNA for the CDR3: TGCGCCAGCCCGGTCGCGAACACCGGGGAGCTGTTTTTT.

V is TRBV5-6 and J is TRBJ2-5, with TRBD2 identical over 7 bases. The V segment lost 4 bases and the J segment 1 base; nucleotides outside the gene matches: 7. This CDR3 is 15 amino acids long. Germline V gene data show CDR1 as SGHDT and CDR2 as YYEEEE. CDR3 residues: CASSPNGGGQETQYF. Written as DNA, the CDR3 is TGTGCCAGCAGCCCGAATGGGGGGGGCCAAGAGACCCAGTACTTC. Combining the CDR3 with reference TRBV5-6 and TRBJ2-5 gives the whole variable domain DAGVTQSPTHLIKTRGQQVTLRCSPKSGHDTVSWYQQALGQGPQFIFQYYEEEERQRGNFPDRFSGHQFPNYSSELNVNALLLGDSALYLCASSPNGGGQETQYFGPGTRLLVL.

This clone was observed at least ten times. The chain recombines TRBV6-5 with TRBJ2-7; D is possibly TRBD1 (6 bases). Trimming cost V 6 bases and J 4 bases, with 16 bases left between them. The CDR3 extends over 14 amino acids. CDR1 and CDR2 (germline): MNHEY, SVGAGI. CDR3 loop: CASRGAGTRYEQYF. DNA for the CDR3: TGTGCCAGCAGGGGGGCAGGTACTCGATACGAGCAGTACTTC.

V gene TRBV15 combines with J gene TRBJ2-2, with 8 bases aligning to TRBD1. The CDR3 runs to 15 residues. The V segment lost 4 bases and the J segment 6 bases; nucleotides outside the gene matches: 7. The germline V gene encodes CDR1 LNHNV and CDR2 YYDKDF (reference sequence). CDR3 loop: CATSKDRVRAGELFF. CDR3 DNA: TGTGCCACCAGCAAGGACAGGGTACGGGCCGGGGAGCTGTTTTTT.

The J gene is TRBJ2-7, the V gene TRBV6-5; the match to TRBD1 covers 9 bases. This CDR3 contains 14 residues. Germline V CDR1 and CDR2: MNHEY, SVGAGI. The V and J ends lost 6 bases and 3 bases, in that order; junction bases with no gene match: 6. In DNA form, the CDR3 reads TGTGCCAGCAGCCGGGACAGGGATTTCTACGAGCAGTACTTC. Translating it yields CASSRDRDFYEQYF.

This chain connects TRBV30 to TRBJ1-3; D not certain. Trimming removed 5 bases at V and 3 bases at J, with 8 bases between. From germline, CDR1 is GTSNPN and CDR2 SVGIG (reference sequence). The length of the CDR3 is 12 residues. This chain's CDR3 is CAWDTLGNTIYF. In DNA, the CDR3 is TGTGCCTGGGACACCCTTGGAAACACCATATATTTT.